This T cell receptor beta chain was captured by sequencing in a study of OX40 agonist ivuxolimab in advanced cancers. In the study overall: An agonistic anti-OX40 (CD134) antibody, ivuxolimab, was used to treat the patients. Among those enrolled, mean age was about 63 years (range roughly 23 to 79) and about 79% were male.

Only in-frame clones appear in the TCRdb table, and some are missing; sequencing was by immunoSEQ multiplex PCR. The data show approximately 60,000 clones, with around 83% seen just once and 5% held by the top ten. V was pared by 2 bases and J by 2 bases, with 9 bases between. The CDR3 length is 15 residues. Per germline, CDR1 SNHLY and CDR2 FYNNEI. To note about this clone: What it binds is not known.

Study-wide findings and caveats: There was clonal expansion of CD4+ and CD8+ blood T cells by week 6 at 0.1 to 3.0 mg/kg.

The V call is TRBV2, the J call TRBJ1-4; tentatively, D is TRBD1 (5 bases). This clonotype was obtained from an adult with an advanced solid tumor such as melanoma, head and neck, liver or kidney cancer. This specimen was CD4+ or CD8+ T cells sorted from blood, taken in a trial of the OX40 agonist ivuxolimab. The CDR3 is CASSEMGGTNEKLFF. The DNA of the CDR3 is TGTGCCAGCAGTGAAATGGGGGGGACTAATGAAAAACTGTTTTTT.